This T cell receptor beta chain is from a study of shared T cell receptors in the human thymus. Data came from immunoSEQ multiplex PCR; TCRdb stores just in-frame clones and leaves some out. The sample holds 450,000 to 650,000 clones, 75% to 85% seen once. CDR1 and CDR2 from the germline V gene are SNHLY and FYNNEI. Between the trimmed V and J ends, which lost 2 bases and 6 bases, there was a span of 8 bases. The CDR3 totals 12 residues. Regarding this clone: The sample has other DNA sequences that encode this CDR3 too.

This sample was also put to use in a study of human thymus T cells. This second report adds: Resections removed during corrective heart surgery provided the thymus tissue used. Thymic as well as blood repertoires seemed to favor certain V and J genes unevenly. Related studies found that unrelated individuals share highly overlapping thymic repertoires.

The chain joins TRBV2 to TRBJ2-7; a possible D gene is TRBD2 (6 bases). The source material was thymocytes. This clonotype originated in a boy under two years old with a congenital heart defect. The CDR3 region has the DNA TGTGCCAGCAGTGAACGGAGGGGCGAGCAGTACTTC. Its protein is CASSERRGEQYF.